This T cell receptor beta chain was captured by sequencing in a study of response to subunit inactivated influenza vaccine. General study findings and limits: Few new T cells, the authors suggested, are recruited by each seasonal influenza vaccination.

A single record per CDR3 protein comes from TCRdb applying MiXCR to the RT-PCR reads. In the table there are about 190,000 distinct CDR3 sequences, approximately 15% of which are singletons. Details on this clonotype: Its target is unknown.

The receptor's source is a man between 50 and 59 years old who received an inactivated influenza vaccine. This specimen consisted of CD8+ T cells sorted from PBMCs, obtained roughly 5 days after vaccination.

The CDR3: CASSLSGILYF. The CDR3 bases are TGTGCCAGCAGCTTGTCAGGCATATTATATTTT. The V call is TRBV7-6, the J call TRBJ1-3, with D unclear. V was trimmed by 3 bases and J by 14 bases, leaving 11 bases between them. CDR1 is SGHVS, CDR2 FNYEAQ, per germline. The CDR3 consists of 11 residues.